Listed below are T cell receptor beta chains from one sample, sequenced in a study of blood T cell repertoires in COVID-19. The protocol was immunoSEQ multiplex PCR, while the TCRdb copy is restricted to in-frame clones and leaves out a portion. The sample records a few hundred thousand clones, roughly 91% being singletons. Sequenced input: PBMCs or T cells enriched from blood (not recorded which). These receptors came from a woman in her 30s who had recovered from COVID-19. Both conserved end residues are part of each CDR3. The order of the fields is J gene, V gene, CDR3 protein.

>TRBJ1-5|TRBV5-4
CASSLGQGGQPQHF
>TRBJ2-7|TRBV6-4
CASKKAGRSYEQYF
>TRBJ2-7|TRBV15
CATSRAGDLVEQYF
>TRBJ2-1|TRBV5-1
CASSLGAGDISEQFF
>TRBJ1-3|TRBV19
CASRAVSSSGNTIYF
>TRBJ2-7|TRBV11-2
CASSLDLGTSGGLEQYF
>TRBJ2-1|TRBV5-4
CASSLGTGGRPTNNEQFF
>TRBJ2-3|TRBV5-1
CASSLGPSAGTDTQYF
>TRBJ2-6|TRBV18
CASSPIVTQIGANVLTF
>TRBJ2-7|TRBV7-9
CASSLSYRAAYEQYF
>TRBJ2-5|TRBV5-1
CASATGEQETQYF
>TRBJ1-5|TRBV4-1
CASSQDQEVFGAQHF
>TRBJ1-1|TRBV7-2
CASSLVRLIRGQNTEAFF
>TRBJ1-1|TRBV11-2
CASSPKLDRLNTEAFF
>TRBJ1-6|TRBV9
CASRRRTEANSPLHF
>TRBJ2-3|TRBV27
CASSLDEGASTDTQYF
>TRBJ1-2|TRBV12-2
CASRLTGQRHYGYTF
>TRBJ1-5|TRBV2
CASSEWGGPSQPQHF
>TRBJ2-6|TRBV6-2/TRBV6-3
CASSLTPGANVLTF
>TRBJ1-5|TRBV28
CASSLIPGTGDQPQHF
>TRBJ2-1|TRBV28
CASSIIRGNEQFF
>TRBJ1-1|TRBV10-1
CASSEHGTGRPNTEAFF
>TRBJ2-2|TRBV28
CASSFGDRDTGELFF
>TRBJ1-1|TRBV5-8
CASSRSVRVTEAFF
>TRBJ2-7|TRBV2
CASRRLAGNEQYF
>TRBJ2-7|TRBV5-1
CASSGDSGALYEQYF
>TRBJ2-1|TRBV6-5
CASSQPLKSEQFF
>TRBJ1-1|TRBV30
CAWSVQGGVTEAFF
>TRBJ1-4|TRBV4-1
CASSQGQGYGATNEKLFF
>TRBJ2-3|TRBV18
CASSPNSAGPYTDTQYF
>TRBJ1-4|TRBV4-3
CASSQGSPGGGEKLFF
>TRBJ1-4|TRBV18
CASSPNDPGQGYEKLFF
>TRBJ2-7|TRBV2
CASFKGGTLYEQYF
>TRBJ2-3|TRBV7-2
CASSFVAGDADTQYF
>TRBJ2-7|TRBV28
CASSSDGRVGHEQYF
>TRBJ2-7|TRBV15
CATSRDLGLANYEQYF
>TRBJ2-1|TRBV9
CASSVGGLPGNVKRPSYNEQFF
>TRBJ2-7|TRBV6-2/TRBV6-3
CASSYSFRDYEQYF
>TRBJ2-7|TRBV6-6
CASSYGQPGLNF
>TRBJ2-4|TRBV7-8
CASSLRGQGKNIQYF
>TRBJ2-1|TRBV7-6
CAISSGNWGEQFF
>TRBJ1-1|TRBV27
CASSTGQGAGMNTEAFF
>TRBJ1-4|TRBV5-1
CASSLEVRGDEKLFF
>TRBJ1-4|TRBV14
CASSRMTGGDEKLFF
>TRBJ1-2|TRBV5-1
CASSRTGFGYGYTF
>TRBJ2-3|TRBV9
CASSALSGSADTQYF
>TRBJ1-4|TRBV28
CASSSGGTNEKLFF
>TRBJ2-1|TRBV21-1
CASSKLSPERARHNEQFF
>TRBJ2-7|TRBV9
CASSASGGGYEQYF
>TRBJ2-7|TRBV28
CASNSGGSYEQYF
>TRBJ2-1|TRBV11-2
CASIPRSTYNEQFF
>TRBJ1-2|TRBV2
CAGGTGATYGYTF
>TRBJ2-7|TRBV7-3
CASSPNPSGRASEQYF
>TRBJ2-1|TRBV7-6
CASSAQGTGTYNEQFF
>TRBJ1-6|TRBV28
CASSLFREPLHF